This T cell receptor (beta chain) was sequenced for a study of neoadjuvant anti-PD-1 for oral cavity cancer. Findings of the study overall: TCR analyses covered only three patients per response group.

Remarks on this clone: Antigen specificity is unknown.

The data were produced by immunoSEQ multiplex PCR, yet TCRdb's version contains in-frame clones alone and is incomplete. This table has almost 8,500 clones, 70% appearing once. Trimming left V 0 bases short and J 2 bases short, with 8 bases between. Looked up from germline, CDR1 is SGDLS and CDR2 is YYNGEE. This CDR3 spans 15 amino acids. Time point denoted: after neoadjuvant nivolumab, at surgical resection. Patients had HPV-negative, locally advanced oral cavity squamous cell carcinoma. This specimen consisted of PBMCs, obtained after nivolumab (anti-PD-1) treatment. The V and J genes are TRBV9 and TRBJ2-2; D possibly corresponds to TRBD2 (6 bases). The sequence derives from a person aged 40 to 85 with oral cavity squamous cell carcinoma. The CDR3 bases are TGTGCCAGCAGCGTAGCGGCGGGAAACACCGGGGAGCTGTTTTTT. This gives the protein CASSVAAGNTGELFF.